This T cell receptor (beta chain) was retrieved from a study of cytomegalovirus exposure and HLA in healthy donors. As for this clone: As yet, its antigen is unknown.

60 Vbeta and 13 Jbeta primers were used in PCR. Measured with immunoSEQ multiplex PCR; TCRdb has only the in-frame clones, and not every one. Of more than 95,000 clones listed, 12% are singletons. Whole-study findings and limits: Some TCR beta chains (164 of them) were listed as cytomegalovirus-associated.

The CDR3 loop spans 16 amino acids. From germline, CDR1 is LGHNT and CDR2 FRNRAP. V was clipped by 0 bases and J by 4 bases; unmatched bases: 5. The sequence was collected from a man aged 35 to 55 in good health and CMV-seropositive. Sequencing was carried out using PBMCs. This chain connects TRBV12-5 to TRBJ2-1; TRBD2 aligns across 8 bases. The CDR3, as DNA: TGTGCTAGTGGTTTGGTAGCGGGGGCCTCATACAATGAGCAGTTCTTC. It is translated as CASGLVAGASYNEQFF.